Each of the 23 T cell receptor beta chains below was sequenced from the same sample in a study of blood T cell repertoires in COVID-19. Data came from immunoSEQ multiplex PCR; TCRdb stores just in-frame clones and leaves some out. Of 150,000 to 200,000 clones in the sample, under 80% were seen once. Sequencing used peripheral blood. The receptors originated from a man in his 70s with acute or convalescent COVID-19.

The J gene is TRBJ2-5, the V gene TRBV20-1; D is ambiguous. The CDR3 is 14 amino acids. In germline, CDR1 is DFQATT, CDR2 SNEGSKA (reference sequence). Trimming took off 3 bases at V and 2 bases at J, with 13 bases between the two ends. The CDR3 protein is CSASWLTQQETQYF. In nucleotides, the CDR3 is TGCAGTGCTAGTTGGTTGACACAACAAGAGACCCAGTACTTC.

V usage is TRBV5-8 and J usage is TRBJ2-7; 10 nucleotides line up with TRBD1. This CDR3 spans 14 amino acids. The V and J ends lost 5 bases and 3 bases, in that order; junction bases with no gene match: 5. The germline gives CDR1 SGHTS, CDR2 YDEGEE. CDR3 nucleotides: TGTGCCAGCAGTCCCGGGACAGGGGTCTACGAGCAGTACTTC. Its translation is CASSPGTGVYEQYF.

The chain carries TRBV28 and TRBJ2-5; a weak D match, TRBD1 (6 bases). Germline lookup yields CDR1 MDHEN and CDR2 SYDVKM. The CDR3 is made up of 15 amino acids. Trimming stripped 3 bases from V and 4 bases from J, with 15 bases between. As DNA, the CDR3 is TGTGCCAGCAGTTTTAACGCAGGGGCTGGAGAGACCCAGTACTTC. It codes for CASSFNAGAGETQYF.

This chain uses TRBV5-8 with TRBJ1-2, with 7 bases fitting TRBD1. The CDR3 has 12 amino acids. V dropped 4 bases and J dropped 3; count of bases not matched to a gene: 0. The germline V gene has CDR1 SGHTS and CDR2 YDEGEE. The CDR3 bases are TGTGCCAGCAGCACAGGGGACTATGGCTACACCTTC. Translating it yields CASSTGDYGYTF.

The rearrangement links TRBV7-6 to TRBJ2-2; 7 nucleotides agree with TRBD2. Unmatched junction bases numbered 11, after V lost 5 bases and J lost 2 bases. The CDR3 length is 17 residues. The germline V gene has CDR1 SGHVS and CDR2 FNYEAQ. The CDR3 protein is CASSPYPSGENTGELFF. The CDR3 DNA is TGTGCCAGCAGCCCGTACCCCAGCGGGGAAAACACCGGGGAGCTGTTTTTT.

The DNA of the CDR3 is TGTGCCAGTAGTCCCTTTGGCACAGGGGGTCTAGCCAAAAACATTCAGTACTTC. Amino acids: CASSPFGTGGLAKNIQYF. The chain uses TRBV19 and TRBJ2-4; 8 bases are shared with TRBD1. This CDR3 spans 18 amino acids. Germline trimming cut 5 bases from V and 0 bases from J; bases unmatched to any gene: 12. The germline V gene has CDR1 LNHDA and CDR2 SQIVND (reference sequence).

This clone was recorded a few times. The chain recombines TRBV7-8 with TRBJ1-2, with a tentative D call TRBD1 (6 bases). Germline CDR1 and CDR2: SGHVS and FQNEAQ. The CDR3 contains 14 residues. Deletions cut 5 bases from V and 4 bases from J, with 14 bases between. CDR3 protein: CASSPRQASYGYTF. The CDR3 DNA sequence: TGTGCCAGCAGCCCTAGACAGGCGTCCTATGGCTACACCTTC. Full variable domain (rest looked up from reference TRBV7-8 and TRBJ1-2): GAGVSQSPRYKVAKRGQDVALRCDPISGHVSLFWYQQALGQGPEFLTYFQNEAQLDKSGLPSDRFFAERPEGSVSTLKIQRTQQEDSAVYLCASSPRQASYGYTFGSGTRLTVV.

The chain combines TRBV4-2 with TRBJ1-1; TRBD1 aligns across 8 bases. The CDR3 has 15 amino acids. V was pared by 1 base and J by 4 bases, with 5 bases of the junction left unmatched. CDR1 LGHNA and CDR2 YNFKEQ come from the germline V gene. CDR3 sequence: CASSQAGGIGTEAFF. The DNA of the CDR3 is TGTGCCAGCAGCCAAGCAGGGGGCATTGGCACTGAAGCTTTCTTT.

The CDR3: CASSSTSLLGETQYF. CDR3 coding DNA: TGCGCCAGCAGCTCAACTAGCCTGCTCGGAGAGACCCAGTACTTC. V is TRBV5-1 and J is TRBJ2-5; D is possibly TRBD2 (6 bases). Germline V CDR1 and CDR2: SGHRS, YFSETQ. Trimming shortened V by 3 bases and J by 4 bases, and 16 bases separated the two germline ends. The CDR3 has 15 residues.

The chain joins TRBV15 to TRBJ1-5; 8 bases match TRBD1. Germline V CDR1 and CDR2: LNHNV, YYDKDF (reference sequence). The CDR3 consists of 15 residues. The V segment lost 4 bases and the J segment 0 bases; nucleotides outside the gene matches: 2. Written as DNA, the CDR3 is TGTGCCACCAGCATCGACAGGGGTAGCAATCAGCCCCAGCATTTT. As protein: CATSIDRGSNQPQHF. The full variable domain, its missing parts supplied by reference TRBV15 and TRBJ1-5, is DAMVIQNPRYQVTQFGKPVTLSCSQTLNHNVMYWYQQKSSQAPKLLFHYYDKDFNNEADTPDNFQSRRPNTSFCFLDIRSPGLGDTAMYLCATSIDRGSNQPQHFGDGTRLSIL.

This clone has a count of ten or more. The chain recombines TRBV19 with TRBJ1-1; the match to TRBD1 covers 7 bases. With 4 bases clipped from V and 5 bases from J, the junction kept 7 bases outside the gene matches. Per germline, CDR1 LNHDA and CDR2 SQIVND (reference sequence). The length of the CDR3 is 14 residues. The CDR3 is CASSTRQGGTEAFF. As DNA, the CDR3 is TGTGCCAGTAGTACGAGACAGGGTGGAACTGAAGCTTTCTTT.

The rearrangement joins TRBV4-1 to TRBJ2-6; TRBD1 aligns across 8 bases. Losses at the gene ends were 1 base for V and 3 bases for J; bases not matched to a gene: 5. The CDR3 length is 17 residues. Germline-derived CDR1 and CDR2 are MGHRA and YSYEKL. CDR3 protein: CASSQVDRVNGANVLTF. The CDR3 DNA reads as TGCGCCAGCAGCCAAGTGGACAGGGTTAATGGGGCCAACGTCCTGACTTTC.

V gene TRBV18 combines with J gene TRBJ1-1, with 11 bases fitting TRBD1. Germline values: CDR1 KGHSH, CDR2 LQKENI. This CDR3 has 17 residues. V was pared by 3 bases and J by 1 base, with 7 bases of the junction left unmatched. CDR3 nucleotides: TGTGCCAGCTCACCCGGACAGGGGGCGGGAAGGAACACTGAAGCTTTCTTT. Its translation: CASSPGQGAGRNTEAFF.

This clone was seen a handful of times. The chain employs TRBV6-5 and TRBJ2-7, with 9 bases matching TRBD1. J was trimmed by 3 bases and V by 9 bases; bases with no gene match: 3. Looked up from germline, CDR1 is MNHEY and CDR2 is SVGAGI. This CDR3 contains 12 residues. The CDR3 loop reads CARLTGGYEQYF. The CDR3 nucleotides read TGTGCCAGACTGACAGGGGGCTACGAGCAGTACTTC.

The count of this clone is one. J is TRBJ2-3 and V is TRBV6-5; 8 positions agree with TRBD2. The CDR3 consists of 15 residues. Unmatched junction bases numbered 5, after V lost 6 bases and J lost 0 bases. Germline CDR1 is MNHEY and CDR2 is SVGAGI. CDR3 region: CASSSSGISTDTQYF. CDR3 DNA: TGTGCCAGCAGCAGTAGCGGGATTAGCACAGATACGCAGTATTTT.

CDR3: CASSAPKGQGAEAFF. The CDR3 DNA sequence: TGTGCCAGCAGTGCCCCAAAGGGGCAGGGGGCTGAAGCTTTCTTT. This rearrangement joins TRBV2 to TRBJ1-1; 7 nucleotides align to TRBD1. The CDR3 has 15 amino acids. Germline lookup yields CDR1 SNHLY and CDR2 FYNNEI. Trimming took 4 bases from V and 6 from J; bases not matched to a gene: 11.

CDR3 nucleotides: TGTGCCAGCAGAGACGGGGTAGGGGAGCTGTTTTTT. Translated: CASRDGVGELFF. This chain links TRBV6-6 with TRBJ2-2; D may be TRBD2 (5 bases). Per the germline V gene, CDR1 is MNHNY and CDR2 is SVGAGI (reference sequence). This CDR3 is 12 amino acids long. V lost 6 bases and J 8 bases, leaving 10 bases between the germline ends.

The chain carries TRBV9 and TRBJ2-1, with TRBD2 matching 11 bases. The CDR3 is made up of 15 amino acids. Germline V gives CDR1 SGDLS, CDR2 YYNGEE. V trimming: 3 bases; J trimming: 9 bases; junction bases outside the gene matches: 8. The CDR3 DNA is TGTGCCAGCAGCGGACTAGCGGGAACGCTCAGTGAGCAGTTCTTC. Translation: CASSGLAGTLSEQFF.

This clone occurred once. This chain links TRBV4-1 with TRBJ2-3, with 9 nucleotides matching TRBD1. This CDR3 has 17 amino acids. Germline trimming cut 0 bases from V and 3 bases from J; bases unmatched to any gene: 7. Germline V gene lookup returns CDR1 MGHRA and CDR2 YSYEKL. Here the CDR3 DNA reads TGCGCCAGCAGCCAAGATTGGGGACAGGGAATTACAGATACGCAGTATTTT. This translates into CASSQDWGQGITDTQYF.

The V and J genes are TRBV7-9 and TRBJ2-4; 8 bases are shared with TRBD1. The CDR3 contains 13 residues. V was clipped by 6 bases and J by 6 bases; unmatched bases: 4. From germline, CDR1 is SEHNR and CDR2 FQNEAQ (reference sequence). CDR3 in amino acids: CASRPQGANIQYF. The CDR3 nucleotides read TGTGCCAGCAGGCCGCAGGGGGCAAACATTCAGTACTTC.

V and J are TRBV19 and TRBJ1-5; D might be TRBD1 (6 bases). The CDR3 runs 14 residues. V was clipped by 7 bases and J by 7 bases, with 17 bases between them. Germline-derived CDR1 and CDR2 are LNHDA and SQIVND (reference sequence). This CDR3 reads CASTLTGMGQPQHF. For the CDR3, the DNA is TGTGCCAGTACCCTTACAGGGATGGGACAGCCCCAGCATTTT.

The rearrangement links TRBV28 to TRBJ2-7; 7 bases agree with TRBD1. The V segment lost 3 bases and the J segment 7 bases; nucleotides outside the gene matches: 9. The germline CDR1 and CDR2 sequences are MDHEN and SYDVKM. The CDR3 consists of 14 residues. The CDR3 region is CASSFLRQGGEQYF. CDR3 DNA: TGTGCCAGCAGTTTCCTCCGACAGGGCGGGGAGCAGTACTTC.

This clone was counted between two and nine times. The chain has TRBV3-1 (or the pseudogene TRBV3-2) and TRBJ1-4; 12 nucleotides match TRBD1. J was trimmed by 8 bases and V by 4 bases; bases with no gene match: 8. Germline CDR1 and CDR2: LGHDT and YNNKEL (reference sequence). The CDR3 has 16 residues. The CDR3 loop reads CASSPLGQGAGEKLFF. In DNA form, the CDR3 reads TGTGCCAGCAGCCCCCTGGGACAGGGGGCGGGGGAAAAACTGTTTTTT.